These 8 T cell receptor beta chains share one sample of origin, sequenced in a study of T-cell reconstitution after alpha-beta-depleted transplantation in children. Unique molecular identifiers featured in how the TCRbeta library was prepared. A single record per CDR3 protein comes from TCRdb applying MiXCR to the PCR reads. Of some 500,000 distinct CDR3 sequences in the sample, 15% to 20% were seen once. This specimen was PBMCs from the stem cell graft donor, taken from the stem cell graft. The source is a human donor who donated a stem cell graft to a child with acute lymphoblastic leukemia.

This clonotype has a handful of counts. The rearrangement joins TRBV5-1 to TRBJ2-1; 9 bases agree with TRBD2. In germline, CDR1 is SGHRS, CDR2 YFSETQ. This CDR3 is built from 15 residues. The V gene end was trimmed by 4 bases and the J gene end by 8 bases; junction bases not matched to a gene: 10. CDR3 residues: CASSVAGVAPYEQFF. In DNA form, the CDR3 reads TGCGCCAGCAGCGTAGCGGGAGTGGCCCCCTATGAGCAGTTCTTC.

The sample holds a few counts of this clonotype. The chain has TRBV5-6 and TRBJ2-3; possible D gene TRBD1, 6 bases. This CDR3 contains 15 residues. The germline V and J ends were trimmed by 3 bases and 0 bases, with 11 bases remaining between them. From germline, CDR1 is SGHDT and CDR2 YYEEEE. CDR3: CASSSGQFSTDTQYF. DNA of the CDR3: TGTGCCAGCAGCTCTGGACAGTTTAGCACAGATACGCAGTATTTT.

Only a few counts were recorded for this clonotype. This chain joins TRBV5-1 and TRBJ2-1; D possibly corresponds to TRBD2 (6 bases). Germline-derived CDR1 and CDR2 are SGHRS and YFSETQ. V lost 4 bases and J lost 7, with 15 bases in between. CDR3 length: 14 residues. The CDR3 is CASSPRREVNEQFF. In DNA form, the CDR3 reads TGCGCCAGCAGCCCCCGTAGGGAGGTAAATGAGCAGTTCTTC.

The CDR3 is CASSWGEASGNNEQFF. The CDR3 DNA reads TGCGCCAGCAGCTGGGGTGAGGCTAGCGGAAACAATGAGCAGTTCTTC. The gene calls are TRBV5-1 and TRBJ2-1; 7 bases agree with TRBD2. Losses at the gene ends were 3 bases for V and 5 bases for J; bases not matched to a gene: 11. The CDR3 is made up of 16 amino acids. In germline, CDR1 is SGHRS, CDR2 YFSETQ.

This chain uses TRBV20-1 with TRBJ2-1; TRBD2 matches 10 bases. This CDR3 region has 16 residues. Germline CDR1 reads DFQATT; CDR2 reads SNEGSKA (reference sequence). V lost 0 bases, J lost 5 bases, and 7 bases stayed unmatched. CDR3 bases: TGCAGTGCTAGAGATCTGACTAGCGGGTGGGACAATGAGCAGTTCTTC. The encoded protein is CSARDLTSGWDNEQFF.

This clonotype was found a few times. The J gene is TRBJ1-6, the V gene TRBV7-9, with TRBD1 matching 8 bases. Germline-derived CDR1 and CDR2 are SEHNR and FQNEAQ (reference sequence). The CDR3 sequence is 14 residues long. The J segment lost 13 bases and the V segment lost 7 bases, leaving 12 bases of the junction unmatched. CDR3 region: CASTLGTGVSPLHF. For the CDR3, the DNA is TGTGCCAGCACCCTAGGGACAGGCGTTTCGCCCCTCCACTTT.

This sequence joins TRBV5-1 and TRBJ2-2; D is unclear. Germline loops: CDR1 SGHRS, CDR2 YFSETQ. This CDR3 has 14 residues. V lost 4 bases and J 4 bases, leaving 11 bases between the germline ends. CDR3: CASSLSKVTGELFF. CDR3 sequence (DNA): TGCGCCAGCAGCCTCAGTAAGGTCACCGGGGAGCTGTTTTTT.

This chain uses TRBV3-1 with TRBJ2-1; D perhaps matches TRBD2 (5 bases). Germline CDR1 LGHDT, CDR2 YNNKEL (reference sequence). The CDR3 covers 18 residues. V lost 6 bases, J lost 1 base, and 22 bases lay in between. CDR3 in amino acids: CASSPISLVGASYNEQFF. The DNA for the CDR3 is TGTGCCAGCAGTCCGATTAGCCTCGTGGGAGCGTCCTACAATGAGCAGTTCTTC.